These T cell receptor beta chains were read from a single sample in a study of blood T cell repertoires in COVID-19. Only in-frame clones appear in the TCRdb table, and some are missing; sequencing was by immunoSEQ multiplex PCR. The table has about 79,000 clones, over 85% seen once. Sequencing input: peripheral blood. The receptors originated from a man aged 45-65 years with active COVID-19. Both conserved end residues are part of each CDR3. D genes are given only for firm matches. Some rows have no size entry. The others give once, few or many, or a class for an expanded clone.

J	V	size	D	CDR3	DNA
TRBJ2-1	TRBV11-3	-	TRBD2	CASSLEAGELEQFF	TGTGCCAGCAGCTTAGAGGCGGGGGAGCTTGAGCAGTTCTTC
TRBJ1-1	TRBV29-1	-	-	CSTGMGTEAFF	TGCAGCACAGGGATGGGGACTGAAGCTTTCTTT
TRBJ1-1	TRBV5-1	once	TRBD1	CASSPWDREDTEAFF	TGCGCCAGCAGCCCCTGGGACAGGGAGGACACTGAAGCTTTCTTT
TRBJ1-6	TRBV9	-	-	CASSPQTGLNSPLHF	TGTGCCAGCAGCCCCCAGACTGGTCTTAATTCACCCCTCCACTTT
TRBJ2-1	TRBV7-6	-	-	CASSLAERATYNEQFF	TGTGCCAGCAGCTTAGCCGAGCGGGCGACCTACAATGAGCAGTTCTTC
TRBJ2-3	TRBV27	-	TRBD2	CASSPGLAGGPSDTQYF	TGTGCCAGCAGTCCGGGACTAGCGGGGGGGCCTTCAGATACGCAGTATTTT
TRBJ1-2	TRBV18	-	TRBD1	CASSLQGIDGYTF	TGTGCCAGCTCACTACAGGGGATAGATGGCTACACCTTC
TRBJ1-1	TRBV11-3	-	TRBD1	CASSYSGTGVNTEAFF	TGTGCCAGCAGCTACTCCGGGACAGGGGTGAACACTGAAGCTTTCTTT
TRBJ1-1	TRBV7-3	-	TRBD1	CASSPTGPTEAFF	TGTGCCAGCAGCCCGACAGGGCCAACTGAAGCTTTCTTT
TRBJ2-3	TRBV6-6	-	-	CASRGGLTDTQYF	TGTGCGAGCAGGGGGGGGCTCACAGATACGCAGTATTTT
TRBJ2-6	TRBV11-2	-	-	CASSLISGANVLTF	TGTGCCAGCAGCTTAATATCTGGGGCCAACGTCCTGACTTTC
TRBJ2-1	TRBV6-1	-	-	CASSEGRNNEQFF	TGTGCCAGCAGTGAAGGGAGGAACAATGAGCAGTTCTTC
TRBJ1-5	TRBV3-1/TRBV3-2	-	-	CASSQGRSFSQPQHF	TGTGCCAGCAGCCAAGGCAGAAGTTTCAGTCAGCCCCAGCATTTT
TRBJ2-7	TRBV3-1/TRBV3-2	-	-	CASSQDLGTLYEQYF	TGTGCCAGCAGCCAAGATCTTGGGACTCTATACGAGCAGTACTTC
TRBJ1-2	TRBV27	-	-	CASSLYPDYGYTF	TGTGCCAGCAGTTTATATCCGGACTATGGCTACACCTTC
TRBJ2-7	TRBV15	-	-	CATSRPGGGGTYEQYF	TGTGCCACCAGCAGACCCGGGGGAGGGGGTACCTACGAGCAGTACTTC
TRBJ1-2	TRBV5-4	-	-	CASRFMGRRYGYTF	TGTGCCAGCAGGTTCATGGGCAGACGTTATGGCTACACCTTC
TRBJ1-5	TRBV19	-	-	CASSIVPGGNQPQHF	TGTGCCAGTAGTATAGTTCCGGGAGGCAATCAGCCCCAGCATTTT
TRBJ2-7	TRBV19	-	TRBD1	CASSLTRTGGLHEQYF	TGTGCCAGTAGTTTAACACGGACAGGGGGCTTGCACGAGCAGTACTTC
TRBJ2-1	TRBV18	-	TRBD2	CASSLTSTSGSYNEQFF	TGTGCCAGCTCACTTACTTCGACTAGCGGCTCCTACAATGAGCAGTTCTTC
TRBJ2-1	TRBV5-1	-	TRBD2	CASSLTSGSSYNEQFF	TGCGCCAGCAGCTTAACTAGCGGGAGTTCCTACAATGAGCAGTTCTTC
TRBJ1-5	TRBV28	-	-	CASRDRSGINQPQHF	TGTGCCAGCAGGGATCGGTCGGGGATAAATCAGCCCCAGCATTTT
TRBJ2-7	TRBV6-5	-	TRBD1	CASSPQGQGVYEQYF	TGTGCCAGCAGTCCTCAGGGACAGGGGGTCTACGAGCAGTACTTC
TRBJ2-3	TRBV12-2	-	-	CASRSRLAGGPDTQYF	TGTGCAAGTCGCAGCCGACTAGCGGGAGGGCCAGATACGCAGTATTTT
TRBJ2-7	TRBV29-1	-	TRBD1	CSVEGQGFGEQYF	TGCAGCGTTGAGGGACAGGGGTTCGGCGAGCAGTACTTC
TRBJ2-6	TRBV3-1/TRBV3-2	-	-	CASSHLGSGANVLTF	TGTGCCAGCAGCCACCTCGGCTCTGGGGCCAACGTCCTGACTTTC
TRBJ2-5	TRBV6-5	-	TRBD2	CASSNGEGETQYF	TGTGCCAGCAGTAACGGGGAGGGGGAGACCCAGTACTTC
TRBJ2-3	TRBV14	-	-	CASSQGLTTQYF	TGTGCCAGCAGCCAAGGGCTTACTACGCAGTATTTT
TRBJ2-5	TRBV9	-	-	CASSVDAVQETQYF	TGTGCCAGCAGCGTAGATGCAGTCCAGGAGACCCAGTACTTC
TRBJ2-5	TRBV6-6	-	TRBD2	CASSYVREGPETQYF	TGTGCCAGCAGTTACGTGCGGGAGGGCCCGGAGACCCAGTACTTC
TRBJ2-3	TRBV9	-	TRBD2	CASSASSGGPWGQYF	TGTGCCAGCAGCGCCTCTAGCGGGGGGCCTTGGGGGCAGTATTTT
TRBJ2-3	TRBV7-6	-	TRBD2	CASSLGTSGLKDTQYF	TGTGCCAGCAGCTTAGGGACTAGCGGGTTAAAAGATACGCAGTATTTT
TRBJ2-2	TRBV5-1	-	-	CASSLAPRGTGELFF	TGCGCCAGCAGCTTGGCCCCGAGAGGCACCGGGGAGCTGTTTTTT
TRBJ1-6	TRBV6-1	few	-	CASSEARNSPLHF	TGTGCCAGCAGTGAAGCGAGGAATTCACCCCTCCACTTT
TRBJ2-7	TRBV27	-	TRBD1	CASIRTGGSYEQYF	TGTGCCAGCATACGGACAGGGGGCTCCTACGAGCAGTACTTC
TRBJ2-7	TRBV9	-	-	CASRQGPYEQYF	TGTGCCAGCAGACAGGGTCCCTACGAGCAGTACTTC
TRBJ2-1	TRBV7-2	-	-	CASSGGGSLDEQFF	TGTGCCAGCAGCGGGGGGGGCTCTTTAGATGAGCAGTTCTTC
TRBJ2-7	TRBV7-3	-	TRBD1	CASSFTGGYSSEQYF	TGTGCCAGCAGCTTTACAGGGGGCTATAGTAGCGAGCAGTACTTC
TRBJ1-3	TRBV4-3	-	-	CASSQEPQGPGNTIYF	TGCGCCAGCAGCCAAGAACCACAGGGACCCGGAAACACCATATATTTT
TRBJ1-4	TRBV4-1	-	TRBD1	CASSLVGQGSEKLFF	TGCGCCAGCAGCCTTGTCGGACAGGGGTCTGAAAAACTGTTTTTT
TRBJ2-3	TRBV3-1/TRBV3-2	-	TRBD1	CASSPMGQTGTQYF	TGTGCCAGCAGTCCTATGGGACAGACGGGTACGCAGTATTTT
TRBJ1-1	TRBV27	-	-	CASSLVDRNTEAFF	TGTGCCAGCAGTTTAGTCGATAGGAACACTGAAGCTTTCTTT
TRBJ2-7	TRBV19	-	TRBD2	CASSRGDYFSYEQYF	TGTGCCAGTAGTAGAGGGGACTATTTCTCCTACGAGCAGTACTTC
TRBJ2-7	TRBV1	-	-	CTSRPADYEQYF	TGCACCAGTCGACCGGCGGACTACGAGCAGTACTTC
TRBJ1-3	TRBV10-2	few	-	CASSAAGGSGNTIYF	TGCGCCAGCAGTGCGGCCGGGGGATCTGGAAACACCATATATTTT
TRBJ2-1	TRBV29-1	-	-	CSVDSQGYNEQFF	TGCAGCGTAGATTCACAGGGATACAATGAGCAGTTCTTC
TRBJ2-4	TRBV7-9	-	TRBD2	CASSLGTAGGNIQYF	TGTGCCAGCAGCTTAGGGACAGCGGGGGGAAACATTCAGTACTTC
TRBJ2-7	TRBV7-2	-	TRBD2	CASSAQVGAGPAYEQYF	TGTGCCAGCAGCGCTCAGGTGGGAGCGGGACCAGCCTACGAGCAGTACTTC
TRBJ2-7	TRBV30	-	TRBD1	CAWSAGTGYEQYF	TGTGCCTGGAGCGCCGGGACAGGCTACGAGCAGTACTTC
TRBJ1-2	TRBV5-1	-	-	CASSDAGQFGYTF	TGCGCCAGCAGCGATGCCGGACAATTTGGCTACACCTTC
TRBJ1-2	TRBV4-1	-	-	CASSQDWRLPVGYTF	TGCGCCAGCAGCCAAGATTGGCGGTTACCCGTTGGCTACACCTTC
TRBJ1-2	TRBV10-1	-	TRBD1	CASSEWRTGGYYTF	TGCGCCAGCAGTGAGTGGCGGACAGGGGGTTACTACACCTTC
TRBJ2-1	TRBV6-1	-	TRBD1	CASSEDPGTVIYNEQFF	TGTGCCAGCAGTGAAGACCCCGGGACAGTGATATACAATGAGCAGTTCTTC
TRBJ1-2	TRBV30	-	TRBD1	CAWSVLLGGGLYGYTF	TGTGCCTGGAGTGTACTCCTAGGGGGCGGGCTCTATGGCTACACCTTC